What follows is one T cell receptor (beta chain) and its context. What it binds is not known. The data were produced by immunoSEQ multiplex PCR, yet TCRdb's version contains in-frame clones alone and is incomplete. The table records roughly 500,000 clones, approximately 89% of them present only once. The treatment denotes: some 20 received Ad26.COV2.S at low or high dose, single or two shots; about 5 received placebo; per-sample allocation not given. Collection of samples fell on day 63 after the first vaccine or placebo injection. Based in Boston, the donor was an adult of 18-55 years. These data originate in a study of Ad26.COV2.S vaccination and SARS-CoV-2 variants. The study, taken as a whole, reports: Spike-specific CD8+ and CD4+ T cell responses reportedly showed substantial breadth after vaccination. The study found similar non-spike TCR breadth in vaccine and placebo recipients. It was vaccine recipients, not placebo recipients, who had the higher spike-specific TCR breadth.

This CDR3 contains 17 residues. Germline CDR1 MNHEY, CDR2 SMNVEV (reference sequence). Deletions cut 3 bases from V and 3 bases from J, with 20 bases between. This clonotype was obtained from a person aged 18 to 59 who received the Ad26.COV2.S COVID-19 vaccine or a placebo. This chain connects TRBV27 to TRBJ1-1; D not resolved. The sample in question was peripheral blood, obtained in a trial of Ad26.COV2.S vaccine versus placebo. CDR3 region: CASSFGPGGPLYTEAFF. CDR3 DNA sequence: TGTGCCAGCAGTTTCGGACCCGGCGGACCCCTGTACACTGAAGCTTTCTTT.